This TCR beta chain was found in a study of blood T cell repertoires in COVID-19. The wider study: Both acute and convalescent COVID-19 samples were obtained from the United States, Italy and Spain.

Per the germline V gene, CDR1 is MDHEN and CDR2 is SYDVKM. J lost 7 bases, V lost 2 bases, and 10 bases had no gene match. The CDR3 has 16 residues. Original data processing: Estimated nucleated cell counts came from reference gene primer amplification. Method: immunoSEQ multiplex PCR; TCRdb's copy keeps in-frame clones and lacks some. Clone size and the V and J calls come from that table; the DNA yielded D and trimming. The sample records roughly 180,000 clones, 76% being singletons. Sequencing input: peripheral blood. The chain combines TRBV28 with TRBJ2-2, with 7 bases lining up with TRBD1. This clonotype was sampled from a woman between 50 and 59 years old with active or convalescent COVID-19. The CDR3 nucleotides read TGTGCCAGCAGTTTACTTCGAAGGGGGCGAGTCGGGGAGCTGTTTTTT. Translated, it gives CASSLLRRGRVGELFF.